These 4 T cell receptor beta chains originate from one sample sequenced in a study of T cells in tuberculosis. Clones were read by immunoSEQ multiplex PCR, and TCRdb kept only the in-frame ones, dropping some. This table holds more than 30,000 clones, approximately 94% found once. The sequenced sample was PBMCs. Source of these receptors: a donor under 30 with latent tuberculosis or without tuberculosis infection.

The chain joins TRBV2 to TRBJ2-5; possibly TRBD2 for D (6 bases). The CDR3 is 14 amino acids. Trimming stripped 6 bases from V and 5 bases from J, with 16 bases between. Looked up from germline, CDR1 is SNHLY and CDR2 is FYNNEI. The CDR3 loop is CASSGGPYGETQYF. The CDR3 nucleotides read TGTGCCAGCAGCGGAGGGCCTTACGGGGAGACCCAGTACTTC.

CDR3 sequence reads: CASRPGAGGAYNEQFF. In DNA, the CDR3 is TGTGCCAGCAGGCCAGGGGCTGGGGGAGCCTACAATGAGCAGTTCTTC. The chain joins TRBV2 to TRBJ2-1; the D gene is possibly TRBD1 (6 bases). The V gene's germline CDR1 is SNHLY and CDR2 FYNNEI. The CDR3 has 16 amino acids. V dropped 6 bases and J dropped 2 bases, with 17 bases sitting between them.

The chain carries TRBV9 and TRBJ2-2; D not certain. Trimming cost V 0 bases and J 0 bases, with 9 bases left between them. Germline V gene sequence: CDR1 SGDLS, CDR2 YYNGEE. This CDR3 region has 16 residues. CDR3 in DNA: TGTGCCAGCAGCGTAGAACTACCTCCGAACACCGGGGAGCTGTTTTTT. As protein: CASSVELPPNTGELFF.

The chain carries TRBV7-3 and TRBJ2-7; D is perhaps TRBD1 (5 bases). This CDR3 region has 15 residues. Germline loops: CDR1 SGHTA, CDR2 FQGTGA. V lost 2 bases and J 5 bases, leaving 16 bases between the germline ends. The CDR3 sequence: CASSLGAGKFHEQYF. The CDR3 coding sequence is TGTGCCAGCAGCTTAGGAGCAGGGAAGTTCCACGAGCAGTACTTC. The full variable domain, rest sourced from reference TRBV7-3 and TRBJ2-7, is GAGVSQTPSNKVTEKGKYVELRCDPISGHTALYWYRQSLGQGPEFLIYFQGTGAADDSGLPNDRFFAVRPEGSVSTLKIQRTERGDSAVYLCASSLGAGKFHEQYFGPGTRLTVT.